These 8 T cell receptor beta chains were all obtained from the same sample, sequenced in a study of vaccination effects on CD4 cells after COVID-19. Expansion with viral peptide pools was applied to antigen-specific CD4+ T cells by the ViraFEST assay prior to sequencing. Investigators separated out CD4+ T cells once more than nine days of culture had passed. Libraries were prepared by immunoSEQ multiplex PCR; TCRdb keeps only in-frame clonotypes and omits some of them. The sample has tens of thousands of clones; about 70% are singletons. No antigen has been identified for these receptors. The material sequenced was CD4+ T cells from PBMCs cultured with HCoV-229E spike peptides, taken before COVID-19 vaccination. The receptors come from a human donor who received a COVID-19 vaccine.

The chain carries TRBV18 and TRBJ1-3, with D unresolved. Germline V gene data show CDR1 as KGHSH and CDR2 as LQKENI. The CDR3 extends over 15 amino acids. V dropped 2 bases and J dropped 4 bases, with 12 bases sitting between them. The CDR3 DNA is TGTGCCAGCTCACCATTTTCTGATGCAGGAAACACCATATATTTT. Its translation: CASSPFSDAGNTIYF.

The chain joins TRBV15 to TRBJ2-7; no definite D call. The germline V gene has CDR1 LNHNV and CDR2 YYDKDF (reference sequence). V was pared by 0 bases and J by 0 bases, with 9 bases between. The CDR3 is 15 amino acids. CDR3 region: CATSRDVVASYEQYV. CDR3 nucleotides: TGTGCCACCAGCAGAGATGTGGTAGCCTCCTACGAGCAGTACGTC.

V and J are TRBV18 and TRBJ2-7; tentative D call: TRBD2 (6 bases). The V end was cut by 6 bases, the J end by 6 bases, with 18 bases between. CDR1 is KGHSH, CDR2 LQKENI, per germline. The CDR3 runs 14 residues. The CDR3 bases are TGTGCCAGCTCTCTAGGAGGGGCGAGGGGCGAGCAGTACGTC. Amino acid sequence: CASSLGGARGEQYV.

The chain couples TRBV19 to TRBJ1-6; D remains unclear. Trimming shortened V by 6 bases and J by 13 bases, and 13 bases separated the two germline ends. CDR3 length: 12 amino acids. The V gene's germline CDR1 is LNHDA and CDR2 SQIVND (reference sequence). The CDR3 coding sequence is TGTGCCAGTAGCGGGCCCTCGGGTCCCCTCCACTTT. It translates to CASSGPSGPLHF.

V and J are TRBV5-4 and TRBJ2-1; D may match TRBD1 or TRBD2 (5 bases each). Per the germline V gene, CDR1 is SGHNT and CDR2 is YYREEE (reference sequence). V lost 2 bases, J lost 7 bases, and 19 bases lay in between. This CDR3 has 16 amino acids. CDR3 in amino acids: CASSLLLGTGGNEQFF. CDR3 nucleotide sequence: TGTGCCAGCAGCTTACTACTCGGGACCGGCGGAAATGAGCAGTTCTTC. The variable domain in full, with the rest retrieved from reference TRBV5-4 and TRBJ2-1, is ETGVTQSPTHLIKTRGQQVTLRCSSQSGHNTVSWYQQALGQGPQFIFQYYREEENGRGNFPPRFSGLQFPNYSSELNVNALELDDSALYLCASSLLLGTGGNEQFFGPGTRLTVL.

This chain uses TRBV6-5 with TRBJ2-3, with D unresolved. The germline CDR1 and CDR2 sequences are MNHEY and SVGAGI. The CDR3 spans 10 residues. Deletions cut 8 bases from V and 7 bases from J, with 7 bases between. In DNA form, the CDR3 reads TGTGCCAGCGGGGATAATACGCAGTATTTT. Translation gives CASGDNTQYF.

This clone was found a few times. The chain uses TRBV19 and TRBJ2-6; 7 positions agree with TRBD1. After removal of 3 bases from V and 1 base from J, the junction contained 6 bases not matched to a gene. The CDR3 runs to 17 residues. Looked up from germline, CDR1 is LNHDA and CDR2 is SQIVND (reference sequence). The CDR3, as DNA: TGTGCCAGTAGTATGAGGACAGGCACGTCTGGGGCCAACGTCCTGACTTTC. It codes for CASSMRTGTSGANVLTF.

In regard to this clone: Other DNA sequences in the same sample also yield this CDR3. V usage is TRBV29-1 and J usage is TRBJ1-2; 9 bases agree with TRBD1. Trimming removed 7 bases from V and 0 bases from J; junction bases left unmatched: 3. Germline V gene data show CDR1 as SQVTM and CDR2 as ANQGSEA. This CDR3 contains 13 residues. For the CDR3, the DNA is TGCAGCGCACGGACAGGGGCTAACTATGGCTACACCTTC. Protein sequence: CSARTGANYGYTF.